The 4 T cell receptor beta chains given below trace back to one sample, sequenced in a study of blood T cell repertoires in COVID-19. Generated by immunoSEQ multiplex PCR, the TCRdb table keeps only in-frame clones and is missing some. The table shows about 55,000 clones, with around 85% occurring only once. The sequenced material came from peripheral blood. These receptors came from a human donor in a cohort sampled during active COVID-19.

The count of this clone is one. V and J are TRBV28 and TRBJ2-6, with TRBD2 matching over 8 bases. Germline V gene lookup returns CDR1 MDHEN and CDR2 SYDVKM. Trimming at V came to 5 bases and at J to 0 bases, leaving 9 bases not matched to a gene. The CDR3 runs to 18 residues. CDR3 protein: CASSVSSGRHSGANVLTF. The CDR3 region has the DNA TGTGCCAGCAGTGTATCTAGCGGGCGCCACTCTGGGGCCAACGTCCTGACTTTC.

The chain has TRBV5-1 and TRBJ2-7, with unresolved D. Trimming stripped 5 bases from V and 4 bases from J, with 16 bases between. Germline V lookup: CDR1 SGHRS, CDR2 YFSETQ. The CDR3 totals 14 residues. The chain's CDR3 is CASSSRGGAYEQYF. CDR3 sequence (DNA): TGCGCCAGCAGTTCCCGAGGCGGTGCTTACGAGCAGTACTTC.

Sample share makes this clone medium-sized (0.01 to 0.1%). The chain combines TRBV19 with TRBJ1-5, with D perhaps TRBD1 (6 bases). The germline gives CDR1 LNHDA, CDR2 SQIVND (reference sequence). There are 15 residues in the CDR3. V was clipped by 7 bases and J by 4 bases, with 17 bases between them. For the CDR3, the DNA is TGTGCCAGTATAGACCTGGACAGCCCAAATCAGCCCCAGCATTTT. It yields the protein CASIDLDSPNQPQHF. Full variable domain (outside the CDR3, taken from reference TRBV19 and TRBJ1-5): DGGITQSPKYLFRKEGQNVTLSCEQNLNHDAMYWYRQDPGQGLRLIYYSQIVNDFQKGDIAEGYSVSREKKESFPLTVTSAQKNPTAFYLCASIDLDSPNQPQHFGDGTRLSIL.

V usage is TRBV5-8 and J usage is TRBJ2-7; 8 nucleotides match TRBD2. The germline V gene encodes CDR1 SGHTS and CDR2 YDEGEE. The junction had 12 bases not matched to a gene; V was cut back by 4 bases and J by 0 bases. The CDR3 contains 17 residues. The CDR3 DNA sequence: TGTGCCAGCAGCATTTATAGCGGGGCCCAGAGCTCCTACGAGCAGTACTTC. Protein: CASSIYSGAQSSYEQYF.